This entry is about one T cell receptor (beta chain). Its antigen is not identified. These data are taken from a study of CXCR3-negative and CXCR3-positive naive CD8 T cells. Overall study: Sequencing gave about 140 million TRB reads overall, about 1.5 +/- 0.3 million per library. Broader study findings: In CXCR3-positive naive cells, the TRB CDR3s were more hydrophobic than in CXCR3-negative naive cells. Naive subsets expressed similar surface CD5; TRB CDR3 features served to infer TCR strength. Each naive subset displayed comparably high diversity, whereas memory CD8+ cells displayed much lower diversity.

The libraries of TRB cDNA were prepared using 5' RACE with UMI labels. TCRdb re-called the 5' RACE reads and shows each CDR3 protein once, DNA omitted. The repertoire table contains 55,000 to 75,000 distinct CDR3 sequences. Cells classed as naive CD8+ T cells were CD45RO-CCR7+CD27+CD95-. CDR3 length: 15 residues. In germline, CDR1 is LGHNT, CDR2 FRNRAP. Material for sequencing was naive CXCR3+ CD8+ T cells from blood. Documented subset: CD45RO-CCR7+CD27+CD95- naive CD8+ T cells expressing CXCR3 (TNR3+). The chain links TRBV12-5 to TRBJ2-2. The source is a human donor in good health. Some clones in this sample may be carry-over from other donors' samples. The CDR3 reads CASGLVQGSTGELFF.